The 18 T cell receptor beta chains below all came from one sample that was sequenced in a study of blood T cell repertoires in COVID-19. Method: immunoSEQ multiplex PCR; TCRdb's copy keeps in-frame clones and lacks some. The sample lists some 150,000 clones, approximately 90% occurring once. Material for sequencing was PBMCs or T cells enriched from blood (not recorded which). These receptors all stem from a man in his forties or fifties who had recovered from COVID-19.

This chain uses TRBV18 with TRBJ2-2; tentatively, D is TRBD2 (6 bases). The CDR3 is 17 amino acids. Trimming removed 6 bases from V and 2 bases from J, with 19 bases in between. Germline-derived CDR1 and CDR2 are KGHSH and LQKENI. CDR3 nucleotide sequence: TGTGCCAGCTCCCTAAATAGCGGAGCAATTAACACCGGGGAGCTGTTTTTT. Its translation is CASSLNSGAINTGELFF.

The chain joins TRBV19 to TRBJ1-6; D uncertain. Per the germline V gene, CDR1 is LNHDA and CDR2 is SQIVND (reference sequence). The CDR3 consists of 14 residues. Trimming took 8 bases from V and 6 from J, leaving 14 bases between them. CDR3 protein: CASHRGKTNSPLHF. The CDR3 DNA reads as TGTGCCAGTCACCGAGGGAAGACTAATTCACCCCTCCACTTT.

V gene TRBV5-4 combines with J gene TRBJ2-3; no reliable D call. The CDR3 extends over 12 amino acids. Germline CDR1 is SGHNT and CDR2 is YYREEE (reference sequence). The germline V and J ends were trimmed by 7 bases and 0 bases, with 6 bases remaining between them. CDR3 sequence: CASATSTDTQYF. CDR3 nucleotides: TGTGCCAGCGCTACGAGCACAGATACGCAGTATTTT.

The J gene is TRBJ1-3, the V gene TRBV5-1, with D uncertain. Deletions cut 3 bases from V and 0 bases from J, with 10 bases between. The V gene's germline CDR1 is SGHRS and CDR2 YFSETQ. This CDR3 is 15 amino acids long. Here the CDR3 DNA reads TGCGCCAGCAGCTCAGGCCTGAGCTCTGGAAACACCATATATTTT. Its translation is CASSSGLSSGNTIYF.

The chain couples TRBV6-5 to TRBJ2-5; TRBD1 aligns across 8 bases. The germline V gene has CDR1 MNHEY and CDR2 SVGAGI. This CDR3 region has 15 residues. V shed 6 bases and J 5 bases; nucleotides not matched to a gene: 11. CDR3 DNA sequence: TGTGCCAGCAGAACCGGGACAGGCCTCGGGGAGACCCAGTACTTC. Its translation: CASRTGTGLGETQYF.

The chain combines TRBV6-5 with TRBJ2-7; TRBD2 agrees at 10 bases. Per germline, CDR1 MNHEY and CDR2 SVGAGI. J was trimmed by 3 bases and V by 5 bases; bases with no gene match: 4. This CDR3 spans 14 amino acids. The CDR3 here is CASSISSGSYEQYF. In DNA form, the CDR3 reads TGTGCCAGCAGTATCTCTAGCGGGAGCTACGAGCAGTACTTC.

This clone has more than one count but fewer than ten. The CDR3 reads CASSLQVSYEQYF. The DNA of the CDR3 is TGCGCCAGCAGCTTACAGGTCTCCTACGAGCAGTACTTC. The genes are TRBV5-1 and TRBJ2-7, with D perhaps TRBD1 (5 bases). V was cut by 2 bases and J by 0 bases, with 6 bases left in between. The CDR3 runs to 13 residues. Germline V gene lookup returns CDR1 SGHRS and CDR2 YFSETQ.

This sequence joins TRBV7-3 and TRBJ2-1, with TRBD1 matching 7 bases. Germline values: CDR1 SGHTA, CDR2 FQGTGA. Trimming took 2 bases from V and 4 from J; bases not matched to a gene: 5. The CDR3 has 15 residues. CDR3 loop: CASSLDRDFYNEQFF. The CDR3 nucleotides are TGTGCCAGCAGCTTAGACAGGGATTTTTACAATGAGCAGTTCTTC. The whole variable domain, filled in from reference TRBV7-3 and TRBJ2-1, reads GAGVSQTPSNKVTEKGKYVELRCDPISGHTALYWYRQSLGQGPEFLIYFQGTGAADDSGLPNDRFFAVRPEGSVSTLKIQRTERGDSAVYLCASSLDRDFYNEQFFGPGTRLTVL.

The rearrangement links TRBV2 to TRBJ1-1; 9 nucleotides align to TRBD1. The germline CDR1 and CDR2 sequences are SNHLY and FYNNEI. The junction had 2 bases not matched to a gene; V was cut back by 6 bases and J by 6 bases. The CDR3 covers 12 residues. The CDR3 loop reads CASRDRGPEAFF. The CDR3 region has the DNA TGTGCCAGCAGGGACAGGGGCCCTGAAGCTTTCTTT.

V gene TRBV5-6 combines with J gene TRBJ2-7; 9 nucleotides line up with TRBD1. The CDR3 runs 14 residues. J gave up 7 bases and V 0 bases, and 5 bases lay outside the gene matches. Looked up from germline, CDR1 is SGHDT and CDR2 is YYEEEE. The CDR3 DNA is TGTGCCAGCAGCTTGGACAGGGGGCTAGGTGAGCAGTACTTC. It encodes CASSLDRGLGEQYF.

CDR3 sequence (DNA): TGTGCCAGCAGCCAAGATACGCACGCGGGCTATGGCTACACCTTC. Its protein is CASSQDTHAGYGYTF. This rearrangement joins TRBV4-2 to TRBJ1-2; D is unclear. The germline gives CDR1 LGHNA, CDR2 YNFKEQ. V was cut by 0 bases and J by 4 bases, with 12 bases left in between. This CDR3 has 15 residues.

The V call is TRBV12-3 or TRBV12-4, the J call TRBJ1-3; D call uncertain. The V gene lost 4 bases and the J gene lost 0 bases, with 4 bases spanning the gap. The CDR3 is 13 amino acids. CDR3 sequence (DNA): TGTGCCAGCAGTTCCTTCTCTGGAAACACCATATATTTT. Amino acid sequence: CASSSFSGNTIYF.

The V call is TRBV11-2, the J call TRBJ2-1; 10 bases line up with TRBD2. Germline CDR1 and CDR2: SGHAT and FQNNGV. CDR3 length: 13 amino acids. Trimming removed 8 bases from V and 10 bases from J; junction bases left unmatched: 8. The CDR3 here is CASGSGRRLEQFF. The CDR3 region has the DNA TGTGCCAGCGGTAGCGGGAGGAGGCTCGAGCAGTTCTTC.

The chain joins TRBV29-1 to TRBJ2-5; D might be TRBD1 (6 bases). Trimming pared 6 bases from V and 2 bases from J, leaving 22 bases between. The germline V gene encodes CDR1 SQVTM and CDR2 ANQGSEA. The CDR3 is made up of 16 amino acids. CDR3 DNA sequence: TGCAGCGTCGTAAACCCTGCAGGGGAATGGCAAGAGACCCAGTACTTC. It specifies CSVVNPAGEWQETQYF.

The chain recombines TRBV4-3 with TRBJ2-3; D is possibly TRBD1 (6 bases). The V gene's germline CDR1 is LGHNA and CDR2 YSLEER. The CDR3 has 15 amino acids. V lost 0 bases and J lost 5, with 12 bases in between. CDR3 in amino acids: CASSQDGIRGDTQYF. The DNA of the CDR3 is TGCGCCAGCAGCCAAGATGGGATCAGGGGAGATACGCAGTATTTT.

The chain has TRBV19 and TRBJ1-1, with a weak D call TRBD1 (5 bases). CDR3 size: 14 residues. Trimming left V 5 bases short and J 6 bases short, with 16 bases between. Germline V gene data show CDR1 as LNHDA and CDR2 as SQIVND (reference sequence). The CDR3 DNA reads TGTGCCAGTAGTGAACACAGGACCGGGCCTGAAGCTTTCTTT. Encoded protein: CASSEHRTGPEAFF. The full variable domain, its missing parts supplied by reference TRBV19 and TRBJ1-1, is DGGITQSPKYLFRKEGQNVTLSCEQNLNHDAMYWYRQDPGQGLRLIYYSQIVNDFQKGDIAEGYSVSREKKESFPLTVTSAQKNPTAFYLCASSEHRTGPEAFFGQGTRLTVV.

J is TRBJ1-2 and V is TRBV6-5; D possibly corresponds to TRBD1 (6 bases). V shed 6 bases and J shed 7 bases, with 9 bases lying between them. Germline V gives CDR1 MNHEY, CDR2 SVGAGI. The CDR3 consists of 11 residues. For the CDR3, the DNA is TGTGCCAGCAGGGCCAGGGGTGGCTACACCTTC. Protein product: CASRARGGYTF.

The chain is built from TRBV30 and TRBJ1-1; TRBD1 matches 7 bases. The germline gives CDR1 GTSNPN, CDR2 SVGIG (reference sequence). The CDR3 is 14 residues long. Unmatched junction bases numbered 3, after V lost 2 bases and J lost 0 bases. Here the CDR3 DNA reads TGTGCCTGGAGTCAGGGGGGCATGAACACTGAAGCTTTCTTT. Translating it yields CAWSQGGMNTEAFF.